The TCR beta chain under discussion was sequenced for a study of blood T cell repertoires in COVID-19 (TCRdb year 2020). As for the study more broadly: The collaborator samples originated in the United States, Italy and Spain and spanned the acute and convalescent phases of COVID-19. Where available, HLA class I and class II types were taken from metadata supplied by the sample provider and were not determined by assay-based typing. Sample metadata almost always included a de-identified subject ID, COVID-19 status, age in years and sex. The prospective study material was composed of cDNA or gDNA derived from T cells, B-cell-depleted T cells, or PBMCs. Samples came from the ongoing ImmuneRACE study (first 160 participants) plus 1,254 subjects from 6 global collaborators. Deeply sampled blood TCRbeta repertoires from subjects exposed to, actively infected with, or recovered from COVID-19 were included in the dataset. A freely available public database, intended as a resource for researchers studying the immune response to SARS-CoV-2, is where the repertoires were released.

Overall study outcomes, separate from this receptor: How much clinical and demographic metadata was included differed by source and by participant, and the metadata was provided uncurated.

The CDR3 goes from the cysteine to the phenylalanine over 13 residues. The only DNA kept is the CDR3, 39 bases in frame from the first base. V drops 4 bases and J drops 3 bases, leaving 10 bases in between. Each collaborating institution followed its own protocols to collect whole blood in K2EDTA tubes. For TCRbeta analysis, collaborator samples were shipped as frozen whole blood, as isolated PBMCs, or as DNA extracted from either sample type. Turning to this clone: Its antigen is currently not known. Per-base qualities were not stored, and no clone one base away is much larger.

TCRbeta CDR3 regions were amplified from genomic DNA using the immunoSEQ Assay, a bias-controlled multiplex PCR. Per the original workflow: The number of nucleated cells in each sample was estimated by amplification of reference gene primers within the assay. Sequence reads were collapsed and filtered to measure the absolute abundance of every unique TCRbeta CDR3 rearrangement. For each sample, productive Simpson clonality was calculated as the square root of Simpson's diversity index across productive rearrangements. The table comes from immuneACCESS by way of TCRdb, which keeps in-frame sequences with V and J called. Part of the clones is missing from these tables; in studies checked, under half for an unresolved V gene and the rest for unknown reasons. D and trimming were read from the DNA, whereas the V and J calls and clone size are those reported in that table. A total of a few hundred thousand clones appear in this sample, 85% to 90% of them only once. The top ten clonotypes cover roughly 4.1% of the sample.

Rearrangement joined TRBV5-3 to TRBJ1-2, with the identity of the D gene unclear. TRBV5-3 is assigned to the ORF class and has an uncertain function. This TCR was sampled from a woman aged 50 to 65 with active or convalescent COVID-19. Input material: peripheral blood. The CDR3 loop reads CARSTHGDYGYTF. In nucleotide form, the sequence is TGTGCCAGAAGCACACACGGGGACTATGGCTACACCTTC.